The 21 T cell receptor beta chains in this list originate from one sample, sequenced in a study of blood T cell repertoires in COVID-19 (dated by TCRdb to 2018 to 2021). Library generation was performed with the immunoSEQ multiplex PCR assay. As stored in TCRdb, this immuneACCESS dataset retains in-frame rearrangements with V and J assigned. A fraction of the clones does not appear; measured against another copy, unresolved V genes explain less than half of the discrepancy, and the remainder lacks a known reason. Within this sample are under 200,000 clones, with around 90% of them counted one time only. Around 6% of the sample is taken by the ten largest. Specimen: peripheral blood. All receptors come from a man between 40 and 49 years old with active or convalescent COVID-19.

For the CDR3, the DNA is TGTGCCAGCAGCATACTAGCCGCCTACGAGCAGTACTTC. Its translation is CASSILAAYEQYF. This chain connects TRBV11-2 to TRBJ2-7, with D possibly being TRBD2 (6 bases). With 5 bases removed from V and 2 bases from J, the gap between germline ends came to 10 bases. Looked up from germline, CDR1 is SGHAT and CDR2 is FQNNGV. This CDR3 spans 13 amino acids. The full variable domain, completed using reference TRBV11-2 and TRBJ2-7, is EAGVAQSPRYKIIEKRQSVAFWCNPISGHATLYWYQQILGQGPKLLIQFQNNGVVDDSQLPKDRFSAERLKGVDSTLKIQPAKLEDSAVYLCASSILAAYEQYFGPGTRLTVT.

V and J are TRBV5-4 and TRBJ1-4; 7 bases match TRBD1. The V gene end was trimmed by 4 bases and the J gene end by 8 bases; junction bases not matched to a gene: 5. The germline V gene encodes CDR1 SGHNT and CDR2 YYREEE (reference sequence). CDR3 length equals 13 residues. DNA for the CDR3: TGTGCCAGCAGCCGCGGACAGGAGGAAAAACTGTTTTTT. This gives the protein CASSRGQEEKLFF.

The rearrangement uses TRBV10-3 and TRBJ2-3; D remains ambiguous. V dropped 2 bases and J dropped 6 bases, with 6 bases sitting between them. CDR3 size: 12 residues. The V gene's germline CDR1 is ENHRY and CDR2 SYGVKD. CDR3 nucleotides: TGTGCCATCAGTGAGGTTGGCGATACGCAGTATTTT. Translated: CAISEVGDTQYF.

The V call is TRBV19, the J call TRBJ2-3; 11 bases align to TRBD2. This CDR3 contains 15 residues. Per the germline V gene, CDR1 is LNHDA and CDR2 is SQIVND (reference sequence). Trimming cost V 3 bases and J 4 bases; bases outside gene matches: 3. The CDR3 spells CASSISGGAADTQYF. The CDR3 bases are TGTGCCAGTAGTATTAGCGGGGGGGCAGCAGATACGCAGTATTTT.

The chain links TRBV5-6 to TRBJ2-3, with 7 nucleotides matching TRBD2. CDR3 length: 16 residues. The J segment lost 2 bases and the V segment lost 4 bases, leaving 10 bases of the junction unmatched. Germline CDR1 reads SGHDT; CDR2 reads YYEEEE. DNA of the CDR3: TGTGCCAGCAGCCTTCGCGGGACTACTAACACAGATACGCAGTATTTT. It specifies CASSLRGTTNTDTQYF.

The rearrangement links TRBV27 to TRBJ2-7; weak D call: TRBD2 (6 bases). The CDR3 is made up of 15 amino acids. Deletions cut 8 bases from V and 1 base from J, with 18 bases between. CDR1 MNHEY and CDR2 SMNVEV come from the germline V gene (reference sequence). Here the CDR3 reads CASGRRGAGSYEQYF. The CDR3 DNA is TGTGCCAGCGGGAGGAGGGGCGCTGGGTCCTACGAGCAGTACTTC.

The rearrangement joins TRBV27 to TRBJ1-4; D is ambiguous. V lost 4 bases and J lost 8, with 8 bases in between. Germline-derived CDR1 and CDR2 are MNHEY and SMNVEV (reference sequence). This CDR3 is built from 12 residues. This CDR3 reads CASSSDSEKLFF. Written as DNA, the CDR3 is TGTGCCAGCAGTTCGGACTCAGAAAAACTGTTTTTT.

The rearrangement links TRBV5-1 to TRBJ1-2; perhaps TRBD1 as D (6 bases). The V gene's germline CDR1 is SGHRS and CDR2 YFSETQ. With 5 bases removed from V and 3 bases from J, the gap between germline ends came to 17 bases. This CDR3 has 15 amino acids. The CDR3 here is CASRTLGAQDYGYTF. In DNA form, the CDR3 reads TGCGCCAGCAGGACCTTGGGGGCACAGGACTATGGCTACACCTTC.

This chain joins TRBV4-3 and TRBJ1-6; D perhaps matches TRBD1 (5 bases). The germline V gene has CDR1 LGHNA and CDR2 YSLEER. This CDR3 comprises 16 residues. Between the trimmed V and J ends, which lost 1 base and 3 bases, there was a span of 10 bases. CDR3: CASSQGSTDYNSPLHF. In DNA form, the CDR3 reads TGCGCCAGCAGCCAAGGTTCGACAGACTATAATTCACCCCTCCACTTT.

The rearrangement uses TRBV5-1 and TRBJ2-3; 7 bases fit TRBD1. CDR3 length: 15 amino acids. Per germline, CDR1 SGHRS and CDR2 YFSETQ. The trim removed 3 bases at V and 6 bases at J, leaving 10 bases unmatched. The CDR3 spells CASSSTQGTRDTQYF. The CDR3 coding sequence is TGCGCCAGCAGCTCAACACAGGGGACCAGGGATACGCAGTATTTT.

The chain is built from TRBV25-1 and TRBJ1-2; TRBD1 is a possible D gene (5 bases). Trimming stripped 6 bases from V and 3 bases from J, with 11 bases between. CDR1 is MGHDK, CDR2 SYGVNS, per germline. The length of the CDR3 is 13 residues. The CDR3 here is CASSVTDYYGYTF. The CDR3 nucleotides read TGTGCCAGCAGCGTGACAGATTACTATGGCTACACCTTC.

The V gene is TRBV5-1, the J gene TRBJ2-1, with 7 bases fitting TRBD2. Germline V lookup: CDR1 SGHRS, CDR2 YFSETQ. The CDR3 has 13 amino acids. Trimming at V came to 3 bases and at J to 8 bases, leaving 5 bases not matched to a gene. The CDR3 is CASSWGGADEQFF. The CDR3 DNA reads TGCGCCAGCAGCTGGGGGGGAGCCGATGAGCAGTTCTTC.

The gene calls are TRBV14 and TRBJ1-5; the match to TRBD1 covers 7 bases. V shed 1 base, J shed 2 bases, and the junction held 2 bases outside the gene matches. The CDR3 totals 15 residues. CDR1 and CDR2 from the germline V gene are SGHDN and FVKESK. Here the CDR3 reads CASSQVTGGNQPQHF. DNA of the CDR3: TGTGCCAGCAGCCAAGTCACAGGGGGCAATCAGCCCCAGCATTTT. The variable domain in full, with the rest retrieved from reference TRBV14 and TRBJ1-5, is EAGVTQFPSHSVIEKGQTVTLRCDPISGHDNLYWYRRVMGKEIKFLLHFVKESKQDESGMPNNRFLAERTGGTYSTLKVQPAELEDSGVYFCASSQVTGGNQPQHFGDGTRLSIL.

In DNA, the CDR3 is TGTGCCTGGAGTGTAGGGAGGAAGACCCAGTACTTC. Protein: CAWSVGRKTQYF. The rearrangement joins TRBV30 to TRBJ2-5, with D possibly being TRBD2 (6 bases). Trimming pared 0 bases from V and 6 bases from J, leaving 8 bases between. This CDR3 has 12 residues. The germline V gene encodes CDR1 GTSNPN and CDR2 SVGIG (reference sequence).

This clone was picked up one time. V usage is TRBV7-3 and J usage is TRBJ2-5, with TRBD1 matching over 7 bases. The junction had 6 bases not matched to a gene; V was cut back by 2 bases and J by 9 bases. Germline CDR1 is SGHTA and CDR2 is FQGTGA. The CDR3 has 13 residues. The CDR3 DNA follows: TGTGCCAGCAGCTTATGGGGACAGTCGGCCCAGTACTTC. This translates into CASSLWGQSAQYF.

V usage is TRBV11-3 and J usage is TRBJ2-2; TRBD1 aligns across 9 bases. The CDR3 consists of 15 residues. J lost 3 bases, V lost 5 bases, and 4 bases had no gene match. The germline V gene has CDR1 SGHNT and CDR2 YENEEA. The chain's CDR3 is CASSPRTGDTGELFF. DNA for the CDR3: TGTGCCAGCAGCCCGCGGACAGGGGACACCGGGGAGCTGTTTTTT.

This chain links TRBV2 with TRBJ2-1; tentatively, D is TRBD1 (6 bases). CDR3 length: 13 residues. With 10 bases removed from V and 10 bases from J, the gap between germline ends came to 20 bases. The germline CDR1 and CDR2 sequences are SNHLY and FYNNEI. CDR3 amino acids: CATRRTAAGEQFF. In nucleotides, the CDR3 is TGTGCCACCCGGAGGACAGCGGCGGGCGAGCAGTTCTTC.

J is TRBJ1-2 and V is TRBV28; D might be TRBD1 (6 bases). CDR3 length: 14 residues. Germline loops: CDR1 MDHEN, CDR2 SYDVKM. V was trimmed by 7 bases and J by 2 bases, leaving 14 bases between them. The CDR3 DNA reads as TGTGCCAGCATGTCAGGGGTTATCAACTATGGCTACACCTTC. Amino acid sequence: CASMSGVINYGYTF.

The rearrangement uses TRBV19 and TRBJ1-1, with 7 bases that match TRBD1. Germline V gene data show CDR1 as LNHDA and CDR2 as SQIVND (reference sequence). J gave up 4 bases and V 7 bases, and 15 bases lay outside the gene matches. The CDR3 loop spans 16 amino acids. CDR3 in DNA: TGTGCCAGTACCTATTCGACAGGGACGTTTAGCACTGAAGCTTTCTTT. Encoded protein: CASTYSTGTFSTEAFF.

In its sample, this clone was seen once. This chain uses TRBV7-2 with TRBJ1-5, with a weak D call TRBD1 (5 bases). CDR3 length: 15 amino acids. Trimming cost V 3 bases and J 6 bases, with 15 bases left between them. Germline V lookup: CDR1 SGHTA, CDR2 FQGNSA. The CDR3 nucleotides read TGTGCCAGCAGCTTTTGGTCAGGGTTCCCTCAGCCCCAGCATTTT. It specifies CASSFWSGFPQPQHF.

The V and J genes are TRBV21-1 and TRBJ2-7; the D call of TRBD1 is as the table states it, not checked on the DNA. TRBV21-1 represents a pseudogene. The CDR3 consists of 14 residues. The chain's CDR3 is CASSNGTGGYEQYF. CDR3 DNA: TGTGCCAGCAGCAATGGGACAGGGGGCTACGAGCAGTACTTC.